A selection of T cell receptor beta chains follows, all from one sample in a study of T cell changes during pregnancy in multiple sclerosis. Profiled with immunoSEQ multiplex PCR; TCRdb holds only in-frame clones, not every one. Of around 48,000 clones listed, more than 90% are singletons. The material sequenced was CD8+ T cells from peripheral blood mononuclear cells, taken before pregnancy. These receptors were taken from a female donor with multiple sclerosis, enrolled in a pregnancy study. Both conserved end residues are part of each CDR3. Fields, in order: CDR3 DNA, CDR3 protein, D gene, J gene, clone size, V gene. A D gene is named only where the DNA matches it firmly. Rows may omit the clone size; those that give it use once, few, many or a size class.

TGTGCCAGCAGCGTATCTGGGACTCGTACCTACGAGCAGTACTTC	CASSVSGTRTYEQYF	-	TRBJ2-7	-	TRBV9
TGCGCCAGCAGCCAAGATGGGGGGACCGAAGTTACCTTC	CASSQDGGTEVTF	-	TRBJ1-2	-	TRBV4-3
TGTGCCATCAGTGAGCCAGGGGAGGGCCTAAACTATGGCTACACCTTC	CAISEPGEGLNYGYTF	-	TRBJ1-2	-	TRBV10-3
TGTGCCAGCAGCTTAAACGGGGGGGCCGACACCGGGGAGCTGTTTTTT	CASSLNGGADTGELFF	TRBD2	TRBJ2-2	once	TRBV7-3
TGTGCCAGCAGCGTTACGGGCCGGGAGGTGGGCTATGGCTACACCTTC	CASSVTGREVGYGYTF	-	TRBJ1-2	-	TRBV9
TGTGCCAGCAGCCCCCCGACTAGCGGGTACAATGAGCAGTTCTTC	CASSPPTSGYNEQFF	TRBD2	TRBJ2-1	-	TRBV4-2
TGTGCCAGCAGCTTGACAGCCTTCTACGAGCAGTACTTC	CASSLTAFYEQYF	-	TRBJ2-7	-	TRBV7-6
TGTGCCAGCAGCCCTGGGCCAAACAGTCGAGGCTACACCTTC	CASSPGPNSRGYTF	-	TRBJ1-2	-	TRBV7-8
TGTGCCAGCAGCATCTGGACAGGGAACTACGAGCAGTACTTC	CASSIWTGNYEQYF	TRBD1	TRBJ2-7	-	TRBV13
TGTGCCAGCAAATCAACTTACACAGATACGCAGTATTTT	CASKSTYTDTQYF	-	TRBJ2-3	-	TRBV2
TGTGCCAGCAGCTTTTCTGCTGCCGGTACAGATACGCAGTATTTT	CASSFSAAGTDTQYF	-	TRBJ2-3	-	TRBV7-9
TGTGCCAGTAGTATATTGGAGGATGGCTACACCTTC	CASSILEDGYTF	-	TRBJ1-2	-	TRBV19
TGCGCCAGCAGCTTGCGTCCGGGGTTTAATGAAAAACTGTTTTTT	CASSLRPGFNEKLFF	-	TRBJ1-4	few	TRBV5-1
TGTGCCAGCAGCTCAGTTCCGGGGTACAATGAGCAGTTCTTC	CASSSVPGYNEQFF	-	TRBJ2-1	-	TRBV11-1
TGCAGCGTTGTTTGGCAGGGGTCCTACGAGCAGTACTTC	CSVVWQGSYEQYF	-	TRBJ2-7	once	TRBV29-1
TGTGCCAGCAGTTACAGTAATGAAAAACTGTTTTTT	CASSYSNEKLFF	-	TRBJ1-4	-	TRBV9
TGTGCCAGTAGGCGGGGGGCTGACTATGGCTACACCTTC	CASRRGADYGYTF	-	TRBJ1-2	-	TRBV19
TGTGCCAGTCATACAGGGACTGAAGCTTTCTTT	CASHTGTEAFF	-	TRBJ1-1	-	TRBV6-5
TGTGCCAGCAGTGGAGCTAGCGGGGGGGCCAATGAGCAGTTCTTC	CASSGASGGANEQFF	TRBD2	TRBJ2-1	-	TRBV6-4
TGTGCCAGCAGCCTCAATAGACAGTCCTATGGCTACACCTTC	CASSLNRQSYGYTF	-	TRBJ1-2	-	TRBV6-5
TGTGCCAGAGATACAGGGGACGGCTACACCTTC	CARDTGDGYTF	TRBD1	TRBJ1-2	-	TRBV2
TGTGCCAGCAGCCCCGGGGTAGCGGGGGGGCGTGAGCAGTTCTTC	CASSPGVAGGREQFF	TRBD2	TRBJ2-1	once	TRBV7-6
TGTGCCACCGGACAGGTGGATGGCTACACCTTC	CATGQVDGYTF	TRBD1	TRBJ1-2	-	TRBV10-3
TGCGCCAGCAGCCCTGTCGTAAGGCAGGGGAATGAAAAACTGTTTTTT	CASSPVVRQGNEKLFF	-	TRBJ1-4	-	TRBV4-3
TGTGCCAGCAGTTACCCAGGGGGCGAGACCCAGTACTTC	CASSYPGGETQYF	TRBD1	TRBJ2-5	once	TRBV6-6
TGTGCCAGTAGGAAGGGACTAGTAGAGCAGTTCTTC	CASRKGLVEQFF	TRBD2	TRBJ2-1	-	TRBV19
TGTGCCAGCAGCTTCCTGGACACCCTCTACGAGCAGTACTTC	CASSFLDTLYEQYF	-	TRBJ2-7	-	TRBV13
TGTGCCAGCAGCTCGACTTGGGAGGAGCAGTACTTC	CASSSTWEEQYF	-	TRBJ2-7	once	TRBV7-9
TGTGCCAGCAGGACTAGCGACATCACAGATACGCAGTATTTT	CASRTSDITDTQYF	TRBD2	TRBJ2-3	-	TRBV2
TGTGCCAGCAGTTACGTTGGACAGGGGATCAATGAGCAGTTCTTC	CASSYVGQGINEQFF	TRBD1	TRBJ2-1	-	TRBV6-4
TGTGCCAGCAGTCCCCGGGACAGGGGCCCCTACGAGCAGTACTTC	CASSPRDRGPYEQYF	TRBD1	TRBJ2-7	-	TRBV6-5
TGTGCCAGCAGCGGCCGGGACAGGGCCTACAATGAGCAGTTCTTC	CASSGRDRAYNEQFF	TRBD1	TRBJ2-1	-	TRBV7-9
TGTGCCAGCAGCTTGGCGGGGTCGGGGACAGATACGCAGTATTTT	CASSLAGSGTDTQYF	-	TRBJ2-3	-	TRBV5-8
TGTGCCAGTAGTAAGGGGATGAACACTGAAGCTTTCTTT	CASSKGMNTEAFF	-	TRBJ1-1	-	TRBV19
TGCGCCAGCAGCAGTGATGGGGCCAATTCACCCCTCCACTTT	CASSSDGANSPLHF	-	TRBJ1-6	-	TRBV5-1
TGTGCCAGCAGCTTCTCTTCCGCCGGGGAGCTGTTTTTT	CASSFSSAGELFF	-	TRBJ2-2	-	TRBV7-9
TGTGCCTGCCTGGGGACAGCAAGCTACGAGCAGTACTTC	CACLGTASYEQYF	TRBD1	TRBJ2-7	-	TRBV6-1
TGTGCCAGCAGCCCAGGGAAGAAAACTGAAGCTTTCTTT	CASSPGKKTEAFF	-	TRBJ1-1	-	TRBV7-3
TGTGCCAGCCGTCCCGTAGTAAACTGGCAGTATTTT	CASRPVVNWQYF	-	TRBJ2-3	-	TRBV5-6
TGTGCCAGCAGCTTGGAGGGGTCCCACTCTGGGGCCAACGTCCTGACTTTC	CASSLEGSHSGANVLTF	-	TRBJ2-6	few	TRBV5-5
TGTGCCAGCGCTACGGGGGTAGCGGGCATTTTAGAGCAGTTCTTC	CASATGVAGILEQFF	TRBD2	TRBJ2-1	-	TRBV11-1
TGTGCTAGGGCGGGGGGCGGTAGCACAGATACGCAGTATTTT	CARAGGGSTDTQYF	TRBD2	TRBJ2-3	once	TRBV30
TGTGCCAGCAGTGAAGCGATCGGGAAGGGCGAGGAAAAACTGTTTTTT	CASSEAIGKGEEKLFF	-	TRBJ1-4	-	TRBV6-1
TGTGCCAGCCAGGACCCCCTGACAGGCCTTTCCTACGAGCAGTACTTC	CASQDPLTGLSYEQYF	-	TRBJ2-7	-	TRBV5-5
TGTGCCATCAGTGGTACAAACCCCATCTCCTACGAGCAGTACTTC	CAISGTNPISYEQYF	-	TRBJ2-7	-	TRBV10-3
TGTGCCAGCAGCCCCGGGACAGGGATCACCGGGGAGCTGTTTTTT	CASSPGTGITGELFF	TRBD1	TRBJ2-2	-	TRBV9
TGTGCCAGCAGTTGGACAGGGGAAGAGCAGTACTTC	CASSWTGEEQYF	TRBD1	TRBJ2-7	many	TRBV5-5
TGTGCCAGCAGTGAGCCTGGGACAGGGAATGGCTACACCTTC	CASSEPGTGNGYTF	TRBD1	TRBJ1-2	-	TRBV6-4
TGTGCCAGCAGGTCCAGGGGCGGCTATGGCTACACCTTC	CASRSRGGYGYTF	-	TRBJ1-2	-	TRBV11-2
TGCGCCAGCAGCTTACAGGGTCCCAATGAGCAGTTCTTC	CASSLQGPNEQFF	-	TRBJ2-1	-	TRBV5-1
TGTGCCAGCAGCCAAGAGGGACTAGCGGGGGGACTTGGCAATGAGCAGTTCTTC	CASSQEGLAGGLGNEQFF	TRBD2	TRBJ2-1	-	TRBV14
TGTGCCACCAGCTGGGGGGGCTACGAGCAGTACTTC	CATSWGGYEQYF	TRBD2	TRBJ2-7	-	TRBV15